This T cell receptor beta chain was sequenced for a study of blood T cell repertoires in COVID-19. For the study at large: In each case, the material was cDNA or gDNA derived from T cells, B-cell-depleted T cells, or PBMCs.

Looked up from germline, CDR1 is KGHSH and CDR2 is LQKENI. The V end lost 3 bases, the J end lost 4 bases, and 9 bases lay between the germline ends. This CDR3 comprises 13 residues. Profiling relied on immunoSEQ multiplex PCR, and the TCRdb table lists in-frame clones only, not all of them. This table has about 190,000 clones, about 88% appearing once. Material: peripheral blood. V gene TRBV18 combines with J gene TRBJ2-5; perhaps TRBD1 as D (6 bases). This sequence was found in a woman over 75 with acute or convalescent COVID-19. The CDR3 loop reads CASSPAGAETQYF. Written as DNA, the CDR3 is TGTGCCAGCTCACCGGCAGGGGCAGAGACCCAGTACTTC.